The 8 T cell receptor beta chains below all came from one sample that was sequenced in a study of monozygotic twins with inflammatory bowel disease. TCRdb re-called the 5' RACE reads; every CDR3 protein appears as one record, without DNA. The table gives 330,000 or so distinct CDR3 sequences; the top ten clones make up around 2% of it. Sequencing was done on a sample of blood. The receptors derive from a human donor with ulcerative colitis or Crohn's disease, or a healthy co-twin of an affected twin (not recorded which).

The chain couples TRBV12-3 or TRBV12-4 to TRBJ2-5. The CDR3 consists of 13 residues. CDR3 amino acids: CASSLRPQETQYF.

The V and J genes are TRBV3-1 and TRBJ1-2. Germline V gives CDR1 LGHDT, CDR2 YNNKEL (reference sequence). The CDR3 length is 12 residues. The CDR3 sequence: CASSPEGYGYTF. The variable domain in full, with the rest retrieved from reference TRBV3-1 and TRBJ1-2, is DTAVSQTPKYLVTQMGNDKSIKCEQNLGHDTMYWYKQDSKKFLKIMFSYNNKELIINETVPNRFSPKSPDKAHLNLHINSLELGDSAVYFCASSPEGYGYTFGSGTRLTVV.

The genes are TRBV12-3 or TRBV12-4 and TRBJ2-1; the TCRdb call, TRBD1, lacks DNA for checking. This CDR3 spans 15 amino acids. The CDR3 is CAILDPGVNYNEQFF.

V usage is TRBV7-8 and J usage is TRBJ1-4. Germline CDR1 is SGHVS and CDR2 is FQNEAQ. The CDR3 is 14 amino acids. This CDR3 reads CASSWSAGNEKLFF.

The chain has TRBV28 and TRBJ1-2. The CDR3 loop spans 13 amino acids. Germline V gene data show CDR1 as MDHEN and CDR2 as SYDVKM. The CDR3 loop is CASSQVAGYGYTF.

The chain recombines TRBV4-1 with TRBJ2-5; the D call from TCRdb, TRBD1, cannot be confirmed without DNA. There are 13 residues in the CDR3. The V gene's germline CDR1 is MGHRA and CDR2 YSYEKL. Here the CDR3 reads CASSQDRAETQYF.

This chain uses TRBV20-1 with TRBJ1-6; the D call of TRBD1 rests on TCRdb alone, since no DNA is present to check it. The CDR3 is 15 residues long. The germline gives CDR1 DFQATT, CDR2 SNEGSKA (reference sequence). The CDR3 loop reads CSARDLQGRSSPLHF.

The rearrangement links TRBV12-3 or TRBV12-4 to TRBJ2-3; TCRdb indicates TRBD2, and absent DNA this call remains unverified. The CDR3 sequence is 17 residues long. The chain's CDR3 is CASSPGVVAGVTDTQYF.